The T cell receptor beta chain described here comes from a study of identical twins. The germline gives CDR1 MGHRA, CDR2 YSYEKL. This CDR3 is 13 amino acids long. The J segment lost 12 bases and the V segment lost 0 bases, leaving 4 bases of the junction unmatched. After template switching added a universal primer site, the resulting cDNA carried unique molecular identifiers. MiXCR was run by TCRdb on the 5' RACE reads, yielding one entry per CDR3 protein. Of 200,000 to 250,000 distinct CDR3 sequences listed, around 7% are singletons. This clonotype was detected only a few times. The target antigen is unknown. Regarding the study as a whole: Insertions were reduced in abundant cord blood beta clonotypes but not in memory repertoires.

The sample was also linked to a second study, of yellow fever vaccine responses in identical twins. Per that paper: On the reported evidence, twins' vaccine T cell responses seemed partly convergent and partly personalized.

The sequence came from a woman aged 18 to 35 in good health. The specimen sequenced was memory (CD45RO+) T cells sorted from blood. The chain couples TRBV4-1 to TRBJ2-1, with 8 bases fitting TRBD2. The CDR3 nucleotides are TGCGCCAGCAGCCAAGAACGGGGGGGTTTGCAGTTCTTC. The encoded protein is CASSQERGGLQFF.